This entry lists 17 T cell receptor beta chains sequenced from one sample in a study of T cell repertoires in cytomegalovirus infection. From the reads, TCRdb called clonotypes with MiXCR, one entry per CDR3 protein. The data show over 150,000 distinct CDR3 sequences, with roughly a fifth seen just once and 2.5% to 3% held by the top ten. The sample comprised PBMCs. The receptors here all came from a human donor in good health (CMV status not recorded). Some clones in this sample may be carry-over from other donors' samples.

This clonotype was seen a handful of times. This chain connects TRBV20-1 to TRBJ2-3, with D uncertain. The CDR3 extends over 12 amino acids. CDR1 is DFQATT and CDR2 is SNEGSKA in the germline V gene (reference sequence). V lost 7 bases and J 4 bases, leaving 12 bases between the germline ends. The CDR3 sequence: CSVMSVADTQYF. CDR3 in DNA: TGCAGTGTAATGAGTGTGGCAGATACGCAGTATTTT.

DNA of the CDR3: TGTGCCACCAGTGATTCCAGGGGGCGCTTCTACGAGCAGTACTTC. It yields the protein CATSDSRGRFYEQYF. The V and J genes are TRBV24-1 and TRBJ2-7, with 8 bases fitting TRBD1. The germline V gene has CDR1 KGHDR and CDR2 SFDVKD. This CDR3 contains 15 residues. V was clipped by 2 bases and J by 3 bases; unmatched bases: 5.

This clonotype was counted only a few times. The chain couples TRBV6-1 to TRBJ2-1; possibly TRBD1 or TRBD2 for D (5 bases each). The germline V gene encodes CDR1 MNHNS and CDR2 SASEGT. With 6 bases removed from V and 2 bases from J, the gap between germline ends came to 14 bases. The CDR3 consists of 15 residues. The CDR3 region is CASSSPRGAYNEQFF. In DNA form, the CDR3 reads TGTGCCAGCAGCTCCCCCCGGGGCGCCTACAATGAGCAGTTCTTC.

This clonotype was seen only a few times. The J gene is TRBJ1-5, the V gene TRBV18; D is perhaps TRBD1 (5 bases). The CDR3 extends over 15 amino acids. V was cut by 3 bases and J by 2 bases, with 11 bases left in between. Germline V CDR1 and CDR2: KGHSH, LQKENI. The CDR3 bases are TGTGCCAGCTCACCTAGCGGGGCTGGCAATCAGCCCCAGCATTTT. It yields the protein CASSPSGAGNQPQHF.

The J gene is TRBJ1-2, the V gene TRBV9; weak D call: TRBD1 (5 bases). The germline V and J ends were trimmed by 4 bases and 4 bases, with 17 bases remaining between them. CDR3 size: 15 residues. CDR1 is SGDLS, CDR2 YYNGEE, per germline. The CDR3 sequence: CASSPSQGLGYGYTF. The CDR3 DNA reads as TGTGCCAGCAGCCCAAGTCAGGGCCTCGGCTATGGCTACACCTTC.

This clonotype occurred many times. The chain is built from TRBV7-2 and TRBJ2-7; TRBD2 might be the D (7 bases). The CDR3 has 16 amino acids. The V gene's germline CDR1 is SGHTA and CDR2 FQGNSA. V lost 0 bases to trimming and J lost 4 bases, with 16 bases between them. The CDR3 sequence: CASSLAGGGGRYEQYF. The CDR3 coding sequence is TGTGCCAGCAGCTTAGCGGGTGGCGGGGGCCGTTACGAGCAGTACTTC.

This clonotype was counted many times. The chain recombines TRBV7-6 with TRBJ1-5, with a possible D match to TRBD1 (5 bases). CDR1 SGHVS and CDR2 FNYEAQ come from the germline V gene. The CDR3 length is 15 residues. Trimming cost V 5 bases and J 0 bases, with 11 bases left between them. The CDR3 region is CASSQNRNSNQPQHF. The CDR3 DNA is TGTGCCAGCAGCCAAAACAGGAATAGCAATCAGCCCCAGCATTTT.

This clonotype was seen more than once but under ten times. The chain links TRBV19 to TRBJ2-4; TRBD2 matches 15 bases. CDR1 and CDR2 (germline): LNHDA, SQIVND (reference sequence). This CDR3 contains 18 residues. Trimming cost V 5 bases and J 6 bases; bases outside gene matches: 11. CDR3 amino acids: CASSDQRTSGRAGNIQYF. As DNA, the CDR3 is TGTGCCAGTAGTGACCAAAGGACTAGCGGGAGGGCCGGAAACATTCAGTACTTC.

The J gene is TRBJ2-5, the V gene TRBV4-1; maybe TRBD2 (6 bases). Germline values: CDR1 MGHRA, CDR2 YSYEKL. The CDR3 is 17 amino acids. Deletions cut 3 bases from V and 0 bases from J, with 17 bases between. The CDR3: CASSQGTSSRYQETQYF. The CDR3, as DNA: TGCGCCAGCAGCCAGGGTACTAGCAGCCGGTACCAAGAGACCCAGTACTTC.

The rearrangement links TRBV5-1 to TRBJ2-5; TRBD2 aligns across 10 bases. Germline trimming cut 3 bases from V and 2 bases from J; bases unmatched to any gene: 13. The CDR3 runs to 18 residues. CDR1 SGHRS and CDR2 YFSETQ come from the germline V gene. This CDR3 is CASSSVLAGTWWQETQYF. DNA of the CDR3: TGCGCCAGCAGCTCGGTACTAGCGGGAACGTGGTGGCAAGAGACCCAGTACTTC.

The V gene is TRBV2, the J gene TRBJ2-1; TRBD2 agrees at 8 bases. The CDR3 sequence is 14 residues long. V shed 5 bases and J 7 bases; nucleotides not matched to a gene: 7. The germline V gene encodes CDR1 SNHLY and CDR2 FYNNEI. CDR3: CASSNRVAGNEQFF. CDR3 bases: TGTGCCAGCAGTAATCGGGTAGCGGGGAATGAGCAGTTCTTC.

This chain uses TRBV15 with TRBJ2-1, with unresolved D. The CDR3 is 15 residues long. The V and J ends lost 2 bases and 6 bases respectively, with 14 bases between them. The germline gives CDR1 LNHNV, CDR2 YYDKDF (reference sequence). Written as DNA, the CDR3 is TGTGCCACCAGCAGACCCTTTGGGTTGCTCAATGAGCAGTTCTTC. The encoded protein is CATSRPFGLLNEQFF.

This clonotype was recorded many times. The chain combines TRBV6-1 with TRBJ2-7; D uncertain. This CDR3 contains 11 residues. The germline CDR1 and CDR2 sequences are MNHNS and SASEGT. V lost 3 bases to trimming and J lost 4 bases, with 4 bases between them. The CDR3 loop is CASSEGYEQYF. CDR3 in DNA: TGTGCCAGCAGTGAGGGGTACGAGCAGTACTTC.

This clonotype has at least ten counts. The rearrangement joins TRBV7-6 to TRBJ2-2, with D possibly being TRBD1 (6 bases). CDR3 size: 14 residues. Germline CDR1 SGHVS, CDR2 FNYEAQ. Between the trimmed V and J ends, which lost 1 base and 7 bases, there was a span of 10 bases. In nucleotides, the CDR3 is TGTGCCAGCAGCTTAGGCAACAGGGTCGGGGAGCTGTTTTTT. Residues: CASSLGNRVGELFF.

This chain connects TRBV20-1 to TRBJ2-5, with a tentative D call TRBD2 (5 bases). The CDR3 is 16 amino acids. V shed 0 bases and J shed 1 base, with 15 bases lying between them. Germline lookup yields CDR1 DFQATT and CDR2 SNEGSKA (reference sequence). For the CDR3, the DNA is TGCAGTGCTAGAGACTCAGCGGAGGCCCTCCAAGAGACCCAGTACTTC. It translates to CSARDSAEALQETQYF.

This clonotype was observed a handful of times. The chain joins TRBV6-5 to TRBJ2-3; D possibly corresponds to TRBD2 (5 bases). CDR3 length: 13 amino acids. V gave up 6 bases and J gave up 0 bases, with 7 bases separating them. Germline values: CDR1 MNHEY, CDR2 SVGAGI. The CDR3 sequence is CASRRASTDTQYF. The CDR3 DNA reads as TGTGCCAGCAGGAGGGCCAGCACAGATACGCAGTATTTT.

The chain is built from TRBV29-1 and TRBJ2-7; 8 bases are a match to TRBD1. The germline CDR1 and CDR2 sequences are SQVTM and ANQGSEA. After removal of 7 bases from V and 5 bases from J, the junction contained 4 bases not matched to a gene. CDR3 length: 11 residues. The CDR3 is CSATGGHEQYF. DNA of the CDR3: TGCAGCGCAACAGGGGGTCACGAGCAGTACTTC.